The 14 T cell receptor beta chains listed next were all sequenced from one sample in a study of control samples from healthy donors and cancer patients (dated by TCRdb to the early 2020s). The library was produced with the immunoSEQ multiplex PCR assay. This is the immuneACCESS table as TCRdb keeps it, with only in-frame sequences that have V and J called. A part of the clones is gone; compared with another copy, unresolved V genes explain less than half, and the rest is unexplained. The sample table holds approximately 86,000 clones, of which approximately 86% were seen once. The ten largest clones add up to approximately 21% of the sample. Specimen: blood. The receptors stem from a man aged 25-40 years in good health.

The chain links TRBV27 to TRBJ2-5; possibly TRBD2 for D (5 bases). The CDR3 is 13 residues long. V lost 4 bases, J lost 5 bases, and 11 bases lay in between. Germline V CDR1 and CDR2: MNHEY, SMNVEV (reference sequence). The CDR3 is CASSSREWETQYF. Here the CDR3 DNA reads TGTGCCAGCAGTTCCCGGGAATGGGAGACCCAGTACTTC.

The V and J genes are TRBV27 and TRBJ1-2; no clear D. Deletions cut 5 bases from V and 5 bases from J, with 12 bases between. The CDR3 extends over 13 amino acids. Germline V gives CDR1 MNHEY, CDR2 SMNVEV (reference sequence). The CDR3 nucleotides are TGTGCCAGCAGTAGGTCGGAGGCGTATGGCTACACCTTC. Amino acids: CASSRSEAYGYTF.

The V call is TRBV24-1, the J call TRBJ2-1, with 8 bases fitting TRBD1. This CDR3 region has 15 residues. Trimming removed 4 bases from V and 6 bases from J; junction bases left unmatched: 7. The germline V gene has CDR1 KGHDR and CDR2 SFDVKD. This CDR3 is CATSDPAGGGNEQFF. DNA for the CDR3: TGTGCCACCAGTGACCCCGCAGGGGGCGGCAATGAGCAGTTCTTC.

This clone was recorded a few times. The V gene is TRBV5-1, the J gene TRBJ2-6, with 9 bases matching TRBD1. Germline CDR1 reads SGHRS; CDR2 reads YFSETQ. CDR3 length: 18 residues. Trimming at V came to 0 bases and at J to 0 bases, leaving 4 bases not matched to a gene. CDR3 in DNA: TGCGCCAGCAGCTTGGTGGGGACAGGGACCTCTGGGGCCAACGTCCTGACTTTC. Translated, it gives CASSLVGTGTSGANVLTF.

This chain connects TRBV3-1 (or the pseudogene TRBV3-2) to TRBJ2-1; a weak D match, TRBD1 (6 bases). Trimming left V 4 bases short and J 2 bases short, with 12 bases between. The germline V gene has CDR1 LGHDT and CDR2 YNNKEL (reference sequence). This CDR3 is built from 15 residues. Written as DNA, the CDR3 is TGTGCCAGCAGCCCAACCCAGGGGACCTACAATGAGCAGTTCTTC. Residues: CASSPTQGTYNEQFF.

The rearrangement links TRBV5-1 to TRBJ2-3; no clear D. Deletions cut 4 bases from V and 0 bases from J, with 9 bases between. The CDR3 sequence is 14 residues long. Germline CDR1 is SGHRS and CDR2 is YFSETQ. This chain's CDR3 is CASSPTDSTDTQYF. CDR3 bases: TGCGCCAGCAGCCCGACGGACAGCACAGATACGCAGTATTTT.

The chain has TRBV4-2 and TRBJ1-5; unclear D gene. Germline values: CDR1 LGHNA, CDR2 YNFKEQ. This CDR3 has 15 amino acids. Trimming shortened V by 4 bases and J by 0 bases, and 10 bases separated the two germline ends. CDR3 coding DNA: TGTGCCAGCAGCCCAACAACTGATAGCAATCAGCCCCAGCATTTT. This translates into CASSPTTDSNQPQHF.

The chain couples TRBV6-1 to TRBJ2-7; no reliable D call. This CDR3 comprises 13 residues. V was pared by 1 base and J by 8 bases, with 12 bases between. Germline assignment: CDR1 MNHNS and CDR2 SASEGT. In DNA, the CDR3 is TGTGCCAGCAGTGAAGGGACGGGTCCGAAGCAGTACTTC. Protein: CASSEGTGPKQYF.

V usage is TRBV3-1 (or the pseudogene TRBV3-2) and J usage is TRBJ1-1; 7 bases map to TRBD1. Losses at the gene ends were 3 bases for V and 4 bases for J; bases not matched to a gene: 11. The CDR3 is 16 amino acids. CDR1 and CDR2 from the germline V gene are LGHDT and YNNKEL (reference sequence). The CDR3 region is CASSQPRQGRGTEAFF. CDR3 sequence (DNA): TGTGCCAGCAGCCAGCCACGACAGGGTCGGGGCACTGAAGCTTTCTTT.

The V gene is TRBV5-1, the J gene TRBJ1-5, with a possible D match to TRBD1 (6 bases). Trimming took off 8 bases at V and 9 bases at J, with 21 bases between the two ends. This CDR3 comprises 14 residues. Germline lookup yields CDR1 SGHRS and CDR2 YFSETQ. The CDR3 nucleotides are TGCGCCAGTAAGCCGGGACAAGGGGTAGGGCCCCAGCATTTT. Translation gives CASKPGQGVGPQHF.

As for this clone: The junction differs from germline at one of its ends, possibly a read error. This sequence joins TRBV5-1 and TRBJ2-5; D may match TRBD1 or TRBD2 (5 bases each). The CDR3 covers 15 residues. Germline V gives CDR1 SGHRS, CDR2 YFSETQ. The CDR3 nucleotides read TGCGCCAGCTGCAGAAACTTGGGGGAGCAAGAGCCCCAGTACTTC. Its protein product is CASCRNLGEQEPQYF.

The rearrangement joins TRBV7-3 to TRBJ2-3, with 7 positions matching TRBD2. The CDR3 consists of 16 residues. With V trimmed by 1 base and J by 0 bases, 4 bases remained unmatched. Germline V gene sequence: CDR1 SGHTA, CDR2 FQGTGA. The CDR3 protein is CASSLNRGESTDTQYF. CDR3 nucleotides: TGTGCCAGCAGCTTAAATCGGGGGGAGAGCACAGATACGCAGTATTTT.

V is TRBV9 and J is TRBJ1-1, with 7 bases identical to TRBD1. The CDR3 is 15 residues long. V lost 2 bases and J lost 4; bases outside the gene matches: 8. Per germline, CDR1 SGDLS and CDR2 YYNGEE. This CDR3 is CASSVTDREGTEAFF. CDR3 nucleotides: TGTGCCAGCAGCGTCACCGACAGGGAAGGCACTGAAGCTTTCTTT. Based on the CDR3 plus reference TRBV9 and TRBJ1-1, the full variable domain is DSGVTQTPKHLITATGQRVTLRCSPRSGDLSVYWYQQSLDQGLQFLIQYYNGEERAKGNILERFSAQQFPDLHSELNLSSLELGDSALYFCASSVTDREGTEAFFGQGTRLTVV.

In DNA form, the CDR3 reads TGTGCCAGCAGTGAAGCAGGGGGAAATGGAAACACCATATATTTT. Its translation: CASSEAGGNGNTIYF. The genes are TRBV2 and TRBJ1-3; weak D call: TRBD1 (6 bases). In germline, CDR1 is SNHLY, CDR2 FYNNEI. The CDR3 consists of 15 residues. V lost 0 bases to trimming and J lost 3 bases, with 9 bases between them.